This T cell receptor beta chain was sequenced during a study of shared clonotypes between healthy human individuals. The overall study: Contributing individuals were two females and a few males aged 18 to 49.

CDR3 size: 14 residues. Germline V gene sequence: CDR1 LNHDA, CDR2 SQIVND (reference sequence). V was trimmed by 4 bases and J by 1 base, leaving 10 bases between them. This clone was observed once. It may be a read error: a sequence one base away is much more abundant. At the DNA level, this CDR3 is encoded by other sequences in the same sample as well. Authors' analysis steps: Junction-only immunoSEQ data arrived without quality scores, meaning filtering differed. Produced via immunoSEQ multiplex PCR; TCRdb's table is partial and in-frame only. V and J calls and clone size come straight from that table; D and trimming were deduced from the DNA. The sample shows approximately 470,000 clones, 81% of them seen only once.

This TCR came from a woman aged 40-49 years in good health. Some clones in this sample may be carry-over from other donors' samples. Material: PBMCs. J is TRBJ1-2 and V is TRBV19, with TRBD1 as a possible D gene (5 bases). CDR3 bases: TGTGCCAGTAGTAACCCAGGGCTTAACTATGGCTACACCTTC. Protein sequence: CASSNPGLNYGYTF.